A single sample is the source of the 4 T cell receptor beta chains below, sequenced in a study of shared clonotypes between healthy human individuals. Only in-frame clones appear in the TCRdb table, and some are missing; sequencing was by immunoSEQ multiplex PCR. The data hold 2 million to 3 million clones, with 80% to 95% observed a single time. Material: naive CD4+ T cells from PBMCs. As for subset: CD45RA+ positively selected. Every receptor here comes from a man aged 18 to 29 in good health. Some clones in this sample may be carry-over from other donors' samples.

Note on this clone: At the DNA level, this CDR3 is encoded by other sequences in the same sample as well. The V gene is TRBV7-3, the J gene TRBJ2-7, with D maybe TRBD2 (5 bases). Germline V gives CDR1 SGHTA, CDR2 FQGTGA. V lost 3 bases and J lost 0, with 12 bases in between. The CDR3 is 15 amino acids. The DNA for the CDR3 is TGTGCCAGCAGCTTGGGGAGCGGTAGCTCCTACGAGCAGTACTTC. Residues: CASSLGSGSSYEQYF.

This clone was seen just once. This sample includes further DNA sequences coding for the same CDR3. This sequence joins TRBV5-1 and TRBJ2-1; maybe TRBD1 (6 bases). This CDR3 has 13 residues. CDR1 and CDR2 from the germline V gene are SGHRS and YFSETQ. Trimming removed 2 bases at V and 7 bases at J, with 10 bases between. The CDR3 coding sequence is TGCGCCAGCAGCTTTGCAGGGGTGAATGAGCAGTTCTTC. This sequence encodes CASSFAGVNEQFF. The full variable domain, rest sourced from reference TRBV5-1 and TRBJ2-1, is KAGVTQTPRYLIKTRGQQVTLSCSPISGHRSVSWYQQTPGQGLQFLFEYFSETQRNKGNFPGRFSGRQFSNSRSEMNVSTLELGDSALYLCASSFAGVNEQFFGPGTRLTVL.

The chain combines TRBV9 with TRBJ2-5; 12 bases map to TRBD2. This CDR3 comprises 18 residues. J was trimmed by 4 bases and V by 2 bases; bases with no gene match: 12. Germline CDR1 and CDR2: SGDLS and YYNGEE. Here the CDR3 DNA reads TGTGCCAGCAGCGTTGGTCTAGCGGGAGGGGGCGGAGGAGAGACCCAGTACTTC. Amino acid sequence: CASSVGLAGGGGGETQYF.

In regard to this clone: Other DNA variants within this sample encode the same CDR3. This chain joins TRBV6-6 and TRBJ1-5; perhaps TRBD1 as D (5 bases). This CDR3 contains 13 residues. Germline V gene sequence: CDR1 MNHNY, CDR2 SVGAGI (reference sequence). Trimming stripped 3 bases from V and 4 bases from J, with 7 bases between. As DNA, the CDR3 is TGTGCCAGCAGTTATCAGGGAAATCAGCCCCAGCATTTT. The encoded protein is CASSYQGNQPQHF.